This T cell receptor (beta chain) appears in the sequencing data of a study of PD-1 blockade in classical Hodgkin lymphoma. About the research overall: Once every 2 weeks, patients received intravenous nivolumab at 3 mg/kg. Notes on the study in general: Newly diagnosed and completely responding patients shared comparable baseline diversity. A significant rise in TCR diversity by C4D1 was seen for CD4+ but not CD8+ cells.

Comments on this clone: Its antigen is as yet unknown.

The protocol was immunoSEQ multiplex PCR, while the TCRdb copy is restricted to in-frame clones and leaves out a portion. Of about 30,000 clones listed, roughly 80% are singletons. Germline CDR1 reads SGHRS; CDR2 reads YFSETQ. After removal of 0 bases from V and 8 bases from J, the junction contained 7 bases not matched to a gene. The CDR3 length is 14 residues. The time point denotes: cycle 4 day 1 (C4D1), after more than five weeks of nivolumab. All patients experienced relapse after autologous stem cell transplantation, and brentuximab vedotin exposure was variable. Magnetic negative selection served to purify CD4+ T cells out of PBMCs that had been thawed. Under best response, outcomes were complete response, partial response or progressive disease.

This chain uses TRBV5-1 with TRBJ1-2; 7 nucleotides agree with TRBD1. The input for sequencing was CD4+ T cells from blood, taken before the fourth cycle of nivolumab. This receptor was taken from a human donor with classical Hodgkin lymphoma. This CDR3 is CASSLDAGGSGYTF. Here the CDR3 DNA reads TGCGCCAGCAGCTTGGATGCAGGGGGGTCCGGCTACACCTTC.